The present TCR beta chain was sequenced within a study of cytomegalovirus exposure and HLA in healthy donors. Study results and caveats: In an earlier analysis, productive rearrangement rates for most beta V segments clustered near 87% or 30%. Later analysis associated a missense DCLRE1C variant with TCR beta V- and J-gene trimming. Later analysis identified several of the most significant clusters that appeared linked to common viral pathogens.

Primers: 60 Vbeta forward and 13 Jbeta reverse. Assay: immunoSEQ multiplex PCR; the TCRdb copy retains only in-frame clones and omits some. The sample lists 150,000 to 180,000 clones; around 80% were seen once. Details on this clone: Its matching antigen is unknown.

The CDR3 contains 15 residues. Germline-derived CDR1 and CDR2 are MDHEN and SYDVKM. The germline V and J ends were trimmed by 6 bases and 2 bases, with 14 bases remaining between them. What was sequenced was PBMCs. J is TRBJ1-5 and V is TRBV28, with D uncertain. The source is a middle-aged woman in good health and CMV-seronegative. CDR3 nucleotide sequence: TGTGCCAGCAGACTCGACACCCTTGGCAATCAGCCCCAGCATTTT. It is translated as CASRLDTLGNQPQHF. Complete variable domain (other parts from reference TRBV28 and TRBJ1-5): DVKVTQSSRYLVKRTGEKVFLECVQDMDHENMFWYRQDPGLGLRLIYFSYDVKMKEKGDIPEGYSVSREKKERFSLILESASTNQTSMYLCASRLDTLGNQPQHFGDGTRLSIL.